These 31 T cell receptor beta chains share one sample of origin, sequenced in a study of Ad26.COV2.S vaccination and SARS-CoV-2 variants. Described treatment: around 19 received Ad26.COV2.S at low or high dose, single or two shots; 5 received placebo; per-sample allocation not given. Samples came from day 63 after the first vaccine or placebo injection. The protocol was immunoSEQ multiplex PCR, while the TCRdb copy is restricted to in-frame clones and leaves out a portion. The sample carries around 300,000 clones, less than 90% recorded once. The material sequenced was peripheral blood, taken in a trial of Ad26.COV2.S vaccine versus placebo. The receptors here all came from a person between 18 and 60 years old who received the Ad26.COV2.S COVID-19 vaccine or a placebo.

This clone has only one observation. The chain carries TRBV27 and TRBJ2-1; weak D call: TRBD1 (6 bases). This CDR3 is 15 amino acids long. Germline-derived CDR1 and CDR2 are MNHEY and SMNVEV (reference sequence). V was shortened by 4 bases and J by 8 bases, with 18 bases between the two germline ends. The CDR3 sequence: CASSSMDSVVDEQFF. The CDR3 region has the DNA TGTGCCAGCAGTTCCATGGACAGTGTGGTAGATGAGCAGTTCTTC.

V gene TRBV11-2 combines with J gene TRBJ2-5, with D perhaps matching TRBD2 (5 bases). Germline values: CDR1 SGHAT, CDR2 FQNNGV. There are 11 residues in the CDR3. Trimming took off 6 bases at V and 5 bases at J, with 7 bases between the two ends. CDR3 residues: CASSTGETQYF. CDR3 coding DNA: TGTGCCAGCAGTACGGGGGAGACCCAGTACTTC.

This rearrangement joins TRBV24-1 to TRBJ2-1, with TRBD2 as a possible D gene (6 bases). This CDR3 is built from 16 residues. The V end lost 1 base, the J end lost 5 bases, and 14 bases lay between the germline ends. The germline V gene has CDR1 KGHDR and CDR2 SFDVKD. CDR3 nucleotide sequence: TGTGCCACCAGTGATTTTGGGATAGCGGCGAACAATGAGCAGTTCTTC. This codes for CATSDFGIAANNEQFF.

V gene TRBV27 combines with J gene TRBJ2-5, with a weak D call TRBD2 (7 bases). Trimming pared 2 bases from V and 5 bases from J, leaving 12 bases between. The CDR3 spans 14 residues. Germline V CDR1 and CDR2: MNHEY, SMNVEV (reference sequence). CDR3 amino acids: CASSLRGGGETQYF. CDR3 DNA sequence: TGTGCCAGCAGTTTACGAGGGGGAGGGGAGACCCAGTACTTC.

This clone was counted only a few times. J is TRBJ1-6 and V is TRBV6-6; TRBD1 matches 8 bases. The length of the CDR3 is 14 residues. CDR1 is MNHNY and CDR2 is SVGAGI in the germline V gene (reference sequence). V shed 7 bases and J 10 bases; nucleotides not matched to a gene: 9. The CDR3, as DNA: TGTGCCAGCAACCTGGACAGGGTAGGATCACCCCTCCACTTT. Translation: CASNLDRVGSPLHF.

The genes are TRBV19 and TRBJ2-7; D is perhaps TRBD1 (6 bases). This CDR3 contains 17 residues. CDR1 LNHDA and CDR2 SQIVND come from the germline V gene (reference sequence). Trimming took off 5 bases at V and 0 bases at J, with 20 bases between the two ends. The CDR3 DNA reads as TGTGCCAGTAGTTCGCAGGGGTTTGGCAGGAGCTCCTACGAGCAGTACTTC. Protein product: CASSSQGFGRSSYEQYF.

This chain uses TRBV2 with TRBJ1-1, with D possibly matching TRBD1 (5 bases). CDR1 SNHLY and CDR2 FYNNEI come from the germline V gene. The ends were cut back, 8 bases at V and 2 bases at J, with 18 bases in the middle. The CDR3 has 15 amino acids. In DNA form, the CDR3 reads TGTGCCAGCCAATTCGACAGCGAACTAAACACTGAAGCTTTCTTT. Its protein product is CASQFDSELNTEAFF.

This clone was seen just once. The genes are TRBV10-2 and TRBJ1-2, with D possibly matching TRBD1 (6 bases). V lost 5 bases and J 4 bases, leaving 11 bases between the germline ends. CDR3 length: 13 amino acids. Per the germline V gene, CDR1 is WSHSY and CDR2 is SAAADI. The CDR3 DNA follows: TGCGCCAGCAGTCAACAGGGCCCCTATGGCTACACCTTC. Its translation: CASSQQGPYGYTF.

The chain uses TRBV4-2 and TRBJ1-6; a weak D match, TRBD1 (6 bases). Germline V CDR1 and CDR2: LGHNA, YNFKEQ. Trimming took off 1 base at V and 7 bases at J, with 14 bases between the two ends. This CDR3 contains 16 residues. CDR3 loop: CASSQARATGNSPLHF. The CDR3 DNA reads TGTGCCAGCAGCCAAGCCCGGGCAACAGGGAATTCACCCCTCCACTTT.

The chain is built from TRBV24-1 and TRBJ2-2; tentatively, D is TRBD1 (6 bases). Between the trimmed V and J ends, which lost 7 bases and 2 bases, there was a span of 16 bases. The CDR3 covers 16 residues. Germline loops: CDR1 KGHDR, CDR2 SFDVKD. The DNA of the CDR3 is TGTGCCACCAGACCTAGTCTGGGGGCAAACACCGGGGAGCTGTTTTTT. This codes for CATRPSLGANTGELFF.

This clone was detected once. The genes are TRBV5-1 and TRBJ2-4; tentative D call: TRBD2 (6 bases). V was pared by 2 bases and J by 3 bases, with 12 bases between. The CDR3 has 15 residues. CDR1 SGHRS and CDR2 YFSETQ come from the germline V gene. This CDR3 reads CASSFNPGLKNIQYF. The DNA of the CDR3 is TGCGCCAGCAGCTTCAATCCGGGACTCAAAAACATTCAGTACTTC.

This chain connects TRBV5-1 to TRBJ2-7; 8 bases map to TRBD2. Trimming cost V 4 bases and J 1 base; bases outside gene matches: 7. This CDR3 has 15 residues. CDR1 and CDR2 from the germline V gene are SGHRS and YFSETQ. CDR3 amino acids: CASSEAGEPSYEQYF. The CDR3 DNA reads as TGCGCCAGCAGCGAAGCGGGGGAGCCGTCCTACGAGCAGTACTTC.

The genes are TRBV3-1 (or the pseudogene TRBV3-2) and TRBJ1-6; TRBD1 agrees at 11 bases. Trimming at V came to 1 base and at J to 10 bases, leaving 9 bases not matched to a gene. CDR3 length: 17 amino acids. In germline, CDR1 is LGHDT, CDR2 YNNKEL (reference sequence). The CDR3 spells CASSQGPGQGGKSPLHF. Here the CDR3 DNA reads TGTGCCAGCAGCCAAGGTCCGGGACAGGGGGGAAAGTCACCCCTCCACTTT.

This clone was recorded only once. The chain is built from TRBV19 and TRBJ1-1, with D tentatively TRBD1 (6 bases). Per germline, CDR1 LNHDA and CDR2 SQIVND (reference sequence). The CDR3 has 15 amino acids. The V gene lost 6 bases and the J gene lost 0 bases, with 14 bases spanning the gap. The CDR3: CASRSQGNMNTEAFF. In DNA form, the CDR3 reads TGTGCCAGTAGATCACAGGGAAACATGAACACTGAAGCTTTCTTT.

This rearrangement joins TRBV5-1 to TRBJ2-7; D is perhaps TRBD1 (6 bases). CDR1 and CDR2 (germline): SGHRS, YFSETQ. Trimming removed 2 bases at V and 4 bases at J, with 7 bases between. CDR3 size: 12 residues. The CDR3 DNA is TGCGCCAGCAGCTTTCAGGGGTACGAGCAGTACTTC. Its translation: CASSFQGYEQYF.

CDR3 amino acids: CASSSAQGRQETQYF. As DNA, the CDR3 is TGTGCCAGCAGTTCGGCCCAAGGGAGACAAGAGACCCAGTACTTC. The genes are TRBV27 and TRBJ2-5, with a weak D call TRBD2 (5 bases). Looked up from germline, CDR1 is MNHEY and CDR2 is SMNVEV (reference sequence). With 4 bases removed from V and 2 bases from J, the gap between germline ends came to 14 bases. This CDR3 region has 15 residues.

The chain joins TRBV6-5 to TRBJ2-7; D may be TRBD2 (5 bases). The CDR3 runs to 13 residues. The V end lost 8 bases, the J end lost 1 base, and 12 bases lay between the germline ends. CDR1 and CDR2 (germline): MNHEY, SVGAGI. CDR3 sequence: CASGGSLSYEQYF. CDR3 nucleotide sequence: TGTGCCAGCGGAGGTTCCCTTTCCTACGAGCAGTACTTC.

This rearrangement joins TRBV5-4 to TRBJ2-1; 12 bases line up with TRBD2. Germline-derived CDR1 and CDR2 are SGHNT and YYREEE (reference sequence). V dropped 2 bases and J dropped 0; count of bases not matched to a gene: 6. The CDR3 loop spans 18 amino acids. The CDR3 spells CASSLALAGGSSYNEQFF. In nucleotides, the CDR3 is TGTGCCAGCAGCTTAGCACTAGCGGGGGGAAGCTCCTACAATGAGCAGTTCTTC.

The chain uses TRBV19 and TRBJ2-7, with D unclear. This CDR3 has 14 amino acids. CDR1 is LNHDA, CDR2 SQIVND, per germline (reference sequence). V was clipped by 9 bases and J by 2 bases, with 17 bases between them. The CDR3, as DNA: TGTGCCAGCTCTGTCAGGTCAACTACCTACGAGCAGTACTTC. It translates to CASSVRSTTYEQYF.

The chain is built from TRBV9 and TRBJ1-4; D unclear. The CDR3 has 15 amino acids. V lost 0 bases to trimming and J lost 3 bases, with 9 bases between them. Germline loops: CDR1 SGDLS, CDR2 YYNGEE. Here the CDR3 DNA reads TGTGCCAGCAGCGTAGGATGGGGATCTAATGAAAAACTGTTTTTT. It encodes CASSVGWGSNEKLFF.

The rearrangement joins TRBV5-1 to TRBJ1-5; D not resolved. Between the trimmed V and J ends, which lost 4 bases and 6 bases, there was a span of 11 bases. The germline V gene encodes CDR1 SGHRS and CDR2 YFSETQ. This CDR3 region has 13 residues. In DNA form, the CDR3 reads TGCGCCAGCAGCCCGGAGGCCCGTCAGCCCCAGCATTTT. This codes for CASSPEARQPQHF.

The genes are TRBV5-6 and TRBJ1-2; no clear D gene. The germline CDR1 and CDR2 sequences are SGHDT and YYEEEE. There are 14 residues in the CDR3. V was pared by 4 bases and J by 5 bases, with 15 bases between. CDR3 in amino acids: CASSKTRMGYGYTF. CDR3 in DNA: TGTGCCAGCAGCAAGACTAGGATGGGGTATGGCTACACCTTC.

The chain links TRBV4-1 to TRBJ1-5, with TRBD1 as a possible D gene (6 bases). V dropped 2 bases and J dropped 3 bases, with 11 bases sitting between them. The CDR3 is made up of 15 amino acids. CDR1 MGHRA and CDR2 YSYEKL come from the germline V gene. DNA for the CDR3: TGCGCCAGCAGCCAAACCTGGACAGACAATCAGCCCCAGCATTTT. Translated: CASSQTWTDNQPQHF.

In nucleotides, the CDR3 is TGTGCCAGCAGCTTGGTGGGATCTGTGAACACTGAAGCTTTCTTT. Translation gives CASSLVGSVNTEAFF. The chain has TRBV5-5 and TRBJ1-1; D is unresolved. CDR1 is SGHKS, CDR2 YYEKEE, per germline (reference sequence). V was trimmed by 0 bases and J by 0 bases, leaving 9 bases between them. This CDR3 comprises 15 residues.

The chain links TRBV29-1 to TRBJ2-7, with D maybe TRBD1 (5 bases). The CDR3 is made up of 14 amino acids. V was shortened by 6 bases and J by 1 base, with 16 bases between the two germline ends. Germline V gene sequence: CDR1 SQVTM, CDR2 ANQGSEA. The CDR3 is CSVRRGPPSYEQYF. In nucleotides, the CDR3 is TGCAGCGTCCGTAGGGGCCCCCCTTCCTACGAGCAGTACTTC.

This clone was seen a single time. The chain combines TRBV6-5 with TRBJ1-4; a weak D match, TRBD1 (5 bases). The CDR3 runs to 16 residues. Per the germline V gene, CDR1 is MNHEY and CDR2 is SVGAGI. Between the trimmed V and J ends, which lost 4 bases and 0 bases, there was a span of 12 bases. The DNA for the CDR3 is TGTGCCAGCAGTTGGGGCGTGGGAACAACTAATGAAAAACTGTTTTTT. Translation gives CASSWGVGTTNEKLFF.

This clone was detected once. The rearrangement uses TRBV2 and TRBJ2-1; the D gene is possibly TRBD1 (6 bases). Germline values: CDR1 SNHLY, CDR2 FYNNEI. V dropped 3 bases and J dropped 2 bases, with 14 bases sitting between them. This CDR3 has 16 amino acids. DNA for the CDR3: TGTGCCAGCAGTGAGGGGGCAGGGACGCCCTACAATGAGCAGTTCTTC. Translation gives CASSEGAGTPYNEQFF.

The chain links TRBV20-1 to TRBJ2-1; 7 positions agree with TRBD2. This CDR3 region has 11 residues. After removal of 6 bases from V and 10 bases from J, the junction contained 6 bases not matched to a gene. CDR1 is DFQATT, CDR2 SNEGSKA, per germline (reference sequence). The DNA for the CDR3 is TGCAGTGCGCACCGCGGGGGAGAGCAGTTCTTC. Translating gives CSAHRGGEQFF.

This chain links TRBV25-1 with TRBJ2-7; maybe TRBD2 (7 bases). There are 14 residues in the CDR3. Trimming left V 6 bases short and J 4 bases short, with 16 bases between. The germline gives CDR1 MGHDK, CDR2 SYGVNS. The CDR3 DNA sequence: TGTGCCAGCAGAGTCGAGGGGGGGCTATACGAGCAGTACTTC. Its translation is CASRVEGGLYEQYF.

The rearrangement links TRBV28 to TRBJ1-1; D uncertain. The CDR3 is made up of 14 amino acids. Germline values: CDR1 MDHEN, CDR2 SYDVKM. V lost 2 bases, J lost 3 bases, and 10 bases lay in between. CDR3 sequence: CASSLRGFYTEAFF. CDR3 DNA: TGTGCCAGCAGTTTACGGGGATTCTACACTGAAGCTTTCTTT.

The chain is built from TRBV6-5 and TRBJ2-7; tentative D call: TRBD2 (5 bases). The germline V gene has CDR1 MNHEY and CDR2 SVGAGI. There are 12 residues in the CDR3. Trimming left V 3 bases short and J 3 bases short, with 6 bases between. The CDR3 spells CASSYRGYEQYF. CDR3 DNA sequence: TGTGCCAGCAGTTATCGGGGCTACGAGCAGTACTTC.